This is a list of T cell receptor beta chains from one sample in a study of cytomegalovirus exposure and HLA in healthy donors. TCRdb keeps only in-frame clones here, not all; method: immunoSEQ multiplex PCR. The table records under 200,000 clones, roughly 70% of them present only once. The specimen sequenced was PBMCs. Every receptor here comes from a woman between 45 and 60 years old in good health and CMV-seropositive. CDR3s include the opening cysteine and the closing phenylalanine or tryptophan. Each record gives: clone size, V gene, D gene, J gene, CDR3 protein, CDR3 DNA. D genes are given only for firm matches. Clone size appears in some rows only: once, few, many, or a class for an expanded clone.

-	TRBV5-1	TRBD1	TRBJ2-1	CASSQTGAGSYNEQFF	TGCGCCAGCAGCCAAACAGGGGCAGGCTCCTACAATGAGCAGTTCTTC
-	TRBV18	-	TRBJ1-2	CASSPGITADYGYTF	TGTGCCAGCTCACCAGGTATCACAGCTGACTATGGCTACACCTTC
-	TRBV19	TRBD2	TRBJ2-3	CASSMASSGAPDTQYF	TGTGCCAGTAGTATGGCTTCTAGCGGGGCCCCGGATACGCAGTATTTT
-	TRBV2	-	TRBJ1-5	CASSERTADQPQHF	TGTGCCAGCAGTGAACGAACAGCCGATCAGCCCCAGCATTTT
few	TRBV6-6	-	TRBJ2-2	CASIKGGSTGELFF	TGTGCCAGCATTAAAGGGGGATCCACCGGGGAGCTGTTTTTT
-	TRBV19	TRBD1	TRBJ2-2	CASSIFGRGPNTGELFF	TGTGCCAGTAGTATATTCGGCAGGGGGCCCAACACCGGGGAGCTGTTTTTT
-	TRBV27	TRBD1	TRBJ1-6	CASRPKPPGQTYNSPLHF	TGTGCCAGCAGACCTAAGCCTCCGGGACAGACTTATAATTCACCCCTCCACTTT
-	TRBV2	-	TRBJ2-7	CASSGGSMGPYEQYF	TGTGCCAGCAGTGGTGGGAGTATGGGCCCTTACGAGCAGTACTTC
-	TRBV5-1	-	TRBJ2-7	CASSLNTGGGEQYF	TGCGCCAGCAGCTTGAACACCGGAGGCGGCGAGCAGTACTTC
-	TRBV7-9	TRBD2	TRBJ2-1	CASSSGGHINIEQFF	TGTGCCAGCAGCAGCGGGGGGCACATTAATATTGAGCAGTTCTTC